This T cell receptor beta chain was documented in a study of CD8+ T cells in alopecia areata. Study results and limitations: The study found higher clonality in lesional than normal scalp, especially in alopecia totalis/universalis.

Patients with alopecia areata provided lesional scalp punch biopsies as well as peripheral blood. This clone counts as large. Its antigen is as yet unknown. Following RNA extraction, reverse transcription yielded cDNA that acted as the sequencing template. Data came from immunoSEQ multiplex PCR; TCRdb stores just in-frame clones and leaves some out. Here the sample spans 5,700 or so clones, around 58% being singletons. The source of this sequence is a human donor with alopecia areata. The source material was skin, sampled at week 0.

The DNA of the CDR3 is TGTGCCAGCAGCCACCTACGACAGGCCTACGAGCAGTACTTC. Translation: CASSHLRQAYEQYF. The chain joins TRBV14 to TRBJ2-7, with D possibly matching TRBD1 (6 bases). Germline loops: CDR1 SGHDN, CDR2 FVKESK. This CDR3 is 14 amino acids long. V was pared by 3 bases and J by 2 bases, with 11 bases between.